A single sample gave rise to the 28 T cell receptor beta chains below, sequenced in a study of long-term antiretroviral therapy in people with HIV. A v3.0 immunoSEQ assay was performed at survey level. Clones were read by immunoSEQ multiplex PCR, and TCRdb kept only the in-frame ones, dropping some. The sample records around 13,000 clones, approximately 82% being singletons. The source was unsorted PBMCs, collected 0.4 years after starting antiretroviral therapy. The receptors were gathered from a man aged 30 to 45 with HIV.

The V call is TRBV28, the J call TRBJ2-7; 9 bases align to TRBD1. Germline V gives CDR1 MDHEN, CDR2 SYDVKM. V shed 6 bases, J shed 2 bases, and the junction held 8 bases outside the gene matches. The CDR3 extends over 15 amino acids. The CDR3 DNA reads TGTGCCAGCAGACGCATGCGGGACAGGGCCTACGAGCAGTACTTC. Amino acids: CASRRMRDRAYEQYF.

In nucleotides, the CDR3 is TGCGCCAGCAGTCAATCGACAGGGGAAGGAAATAGCAATCAGCCCCAGCATTTT. Translating it yields CASSQSTGEGNSNQPQHF. J is TRBJ1-5 and V is TRBV23-1, with 8 bases fitting TRBD1. TRBV23-1 is an ORF; its function is uncertain. The CDR3 is 18 residues long. Unmatched junction bases numbered 7, after V lost 0 bases and J lost 0 bases.

This clone has just one count. V is TRBV25-1 and J is TRBJ1-4; maybe TRBD1 (6 bases). Germline V lookup: CDR1 MGHDK, CDR2 SYGVNS. Trimming took 2 bases from V and 4 from J, leaving 11 bases between them. There are 15 residues in the CDR3. CDR3 loop: CASSEADSLNEKLFF. CDR3 DNA sequence: TGTGCCAGCAGTGAAGCGGACAGCCTTAATGAAAAACTGTTTTTT.

The sample holds one count of this clone. The V and J genes are TRBV2 and TRBJ1-6; D not resolved. V was shortened by 7 bases and J by 7 bases, with 17 bases between the two germline ends. The CDR3 sequence is 15 residues long. Germline assignment: CDR1 SNHLY and CDR2 FYNNEI. CDR3 residues: CASTIQSAGNSPLHF. The CDR3 DNA reads TGTGCCAGCACCATCCAGTCGGCAGGCAATTCACCCCTCCACTTT.

This sequence joins TRBV4-3 and TRBJ2-1; weak D call: TRBD1 (6 bases). CDR1 LGHNA and CDR2 YSLEER come from the germline V gene. The CDR3 loop spans 18 amino acids. Deletions cut 0 bases from V and 4 bases from J, with 19 bases between. The CDR3 here is CASSQDLPQGVGYNEQFF. Here the CDR3 DNA reads TGCGCCAGCAGCCAAGACTTACCACAGGGTGTGGGATACAATGAGCAGTTCTTC.

This chain links TRBV7-9 with TRBJ1-5, with 7 positions matching TRBD1. Germline-derived CDR1 and CDR2 are SEHNR and FQNEAQ (reference sequence). After removal of 4 bases from V and 3 bases from J, the junction contained 6 bases not matched to a gene. This CDR3 has 15 residues. Here the CDR3 reads CASSSDGTANQPQHF. CDR3 nucleotide sequence: TGTGCCAGCAGCTCGGACGGGACAGCCAATCAGCCCCAGCATTTT.

The chain employs TRBV4-3 and TRBJ2-7; 8 nucleotides line up with TRBD2. In germline, CDR1 is LGHNA, CDR2 YSLEER. Trimming removed 4 bases from V and 3 bases from J; junction bases left unmatched: 8. The CDR3 covers 15 residues. CDR3 bases: TGCGCCAGCAGCCCGGGACTAGGGGATTTCTACGAGCAGTACTTC. Its protein product is CASSPGLGDFYEQYF.

V is TRBV27 and J is TRBJ2-7; D remains ambiguous. The CDR3 is 13 amino acids. Trimming left V 4 bases short and J 2 bases short, with 9 bases between. Per germline, CDR1 MNHEY and CDR2 SMNVEV (reference sequence). The CDR3 here is CASSSTWTYEQYF. CDR3 sequence (DNA): TGTGCCAGCAGTTCGACATGGACCTACGAGCAGTACTTC.

The J gene is TRBJ2-3, the V gene TRBV7-7, with TRBD2 matching over 11 bases. Per the germline V gene, CDR1 is SSHAT and CDR2 is FNYEAQ (reference sequence). This CDR3 has 15 residues. Trimming at V came to 1 base and at J to 7 bases, leaving 4 bases not matched to a gene. The CDR3 DNA follows: TGTGCCAGCAGCTTAGTAGCGGGGGGGAACCATACGCAGTATTTT. It yields the protein CASSLVAGGNHTQYF. The variable domain in full, completed from reference TRBV7-7 and TRBJ2-3, reads GAGVSQSPRYKVTKRGQDVTLRCDPISSHATLYWYQQALGQGPEFLTYFNYEAQPDKSGLPSDRFSAERPEGSISTLTIQRTEQRDSAMYRCASSLVAGGNHTQYFGPGTRLTVL.

The rearrangement uses TRBV4-1 and TRBJ2-3; 7 positions agree with TRBD2. Trimming cost V 1 base and J 2 bases; bases outside gene matches: 12. Germline V lookup: CDR1 MGHRA, CDR2 YSYEKL. The CDR3 runs to 18 residues. The CDR3 coding sequence is TGCGCCAGCAGCCAAGGCCCGTTGAGCGGGATTATCACAGATACGCAGTATTTT. It encodes CASSQGPLSGIITDTQYF.

This chain links TRBV5-1 with TRBJ2-1; no reliable D call. Trimming took off 6 bases at V and 0 bases at J, with 10 bases between the two ends. The CDR3 spans 14 residues. Germline V gene lookup returns CDR1 SGHRS and CDR2 YFSETQ. CDR3 nucleotides: TGCGCCAGCATGGTTTCAGACTCCTACAATGAGCAGTTCTTC. Translating gives CASMVSDSYNEQFF.

The gene calls are TRBV9 and TRBJ2-3, with 11 nucleotides matching TRBD2. V gave up 5 bases and J gave up 4 bases; unmatched junction bases: 6. This CDR3 comprises 15 residues. Germline values: CDR1 SGDLS, CDR2 YYNGEE. The CDR3 nucleotides are TGTGCCAGCAGTTTTAGCGGGGGGGACGCAGATACGCAGTATTTT. It specifies CASSFSGGDADTQYF.

This clone was seen just once. The CDR3 sequence: CASSLIKEKLFF. The CDR3 region has the DNA TGTGCCAGCAGCCTCATCAAGGAAAAACTGTTTTTT. J is TRBJ1-4 and V is TRBV7-2; D gene ambiguous. Trimming removed 5 bases from V and 8 bases from J, with 9 bases in between. This CDR3 spans 12 amino acids. Germline V gene lookup returns CDR1 SGHTA and CDR2 FQGNSA.

This CDR3 is CASSHRDTSKSGNTIYF. The CDR3 DNA reads TGTGCCAGCAGCCACCGAGACACATCGAAGTCTGGAAACACCATATATTTT. The chain couples TRBV5-5 to TRBJ1-3, with D hard to call. Trimming left V 4 bases short and J 1 base short, with 18 bases between. The germline gives CDR1 SGHKS, CDR2 YYEKEE (reference sequence). CDR3 length: 17 residues.

This chain links TRBV30 with TRBJ1-2; 10 positions agree with TRBD1. CDR3 size: 16 residues. With V trimmed by 2 bases and J by 4 bases, 10 bases remained unmatched. CDR1 and CDR2 (germline): GTSNPN, SVGIG (reference sequence). The CDR3: CAWSSFRTGGFYGYTF. The DNA of the CDR3 is TGTGCCTGGAGTTCATTTCGGACAGGGGGTTTCTATGGCTACACCTTC.

J is TRBJ1-2 and V is TRBV5-6; no clear D. Trimming took off 4 bases at V and 4 bases at J, with 5 bases between the two ends. The CDR3 sequence is 11 residues long. Germline V CDR1 and CDR2: SGHDT, YYEEEE. The CDR3 reads CASSRTYGYTF. DNA of the CDR3: TGTGCCAGCAGCCGGACCTATGGCTACACCTTC.

The chain uses TRBV19 and TRBJ2-7; D remains ambiguous. The V and J ends lost 2 bases and 2 bases respectively, with 13 bases between them. Looked up from germline, CDR1 is LNHDA and CDR2 is SQIVND (reference sequence). CDR3 size: 15 residues. This CDR3 is CASSISQAITYEQYF. The CDR3 bases are TGTGCCAGTAGTATAAGTCAGGCCATAACCTACGAGCAGTACTTC.

V and J are TRBV14 and TRBJ2-1; TRBD2 agrees at 12 bases. In germline, CDR1 is SGHDN, CDR2 FVKESK. V lost 1 base, J lost 4 bases, and 8 bases stayed unmatched. The CDR3 loop spans 18 amino acids. The CDR3 loop is CASSQGYLAGGPYNEQFF. The CDR3 DNA is TGTGCCAGCAGCCAAGGTTATCTAGCGGGGGGGCCATACAATGAGCAGTTCTTC. The complete variable domain, with remaining parts taken from reference TRBV14 and TRBJ2-1, reads EAGVTQFPSHSVIEKGQTVTLRCDPISGHDNLYWYRRVMGKEIKFLLHFVKESKQDESGMPNNRFLAERTGGTYSTLKVQPAELEDSGVYFCASSQGYLAGGPYNEQFFGPGTRLTVL.

The genes are TRBV10-1 and TRBJ2-3; no clear D. The V gene's germline CDR1 is WNHNN and CDR2 SYGVQD (reference sequence). This CDR3 has 12 residues. V dropped 11 bases and J dropped 3 bases, with 12 bases sitting between them. The CDR3 sequence is CASASTTDTQYF. The CDR3 nucleotides are TGCGCCTCAGCTTCTACGACAGATACGCAGTATTTT.

The CDR3 DNA is TGTGCCAGCACCTACACCGGGGAGCTGTTTTTT. It is translated as CASTYTGELFF. The V gene is TRBV7-3, the J gene TRBJ2-2; D unclear. CDR1 is SGHTA and CDR2 is FQGTGA in the germline V gene. Trimming left V 7 bases short and J 3 bases short, with 3 bases between. The CDR3 runs 11 residues.

The rearrangement uses TRBV4-3 and TRBJ1-1, with D uncertain. Germline CDR1 is LGHNA and CDR2 is YSLEER. Trimming shortened V by 0 bases and J by 3 bases, and 11 bases separated the two germline ends. CDR3 size: 15 residues. CDR3 DNA sequence: TGCGCCAGCAGCCAAGACCCACGTCTGTACACTGAAGCTTTCTTT. It codes for CASSQDPRLYTEAFF.

The chain couples TRBV5-5 to TRBJ2-2; 7 bases match TRBD1. Per germline, CDR1 SGHKS and CDR2 YYEKEE (reference sequence). The CDR3 has 16 residues. J gave up 0 bases and V 4 bases, and 6 bases lay outside the gene matches. The chain's CDR3 is CASSITGATNTGELFF. The CDR3 DNA reads as TGTGCCAGCAGCATAACAGGGGCCACGAACACCGGGGAGCTGTTTTTT.

The chain couples TRBV5-1 to TRBJ2-3, with D tentatively TRBD1 or TRBD2 (5 bases each). Trimming stripped 3 bases from V and 9 bases from J, with 11 bases between. Germline V gene data show CDR1 as SGHRS and CDR2 as YFSETQ. The CDR3 extends over 12 amino acids. CDR3 loop: CASSSLWGTQYF. Here the CDR3 DNA reads TGCGCCAGCAGCTCCCTTTGGGGGACGCAGTATTTT.

The rearrangement links TRBV5-8 to TRBJ1-6; TRBD1 might be the D (5 bases). There are 13 residues in the CDR3. CDR1 and CDR2 (germline): SGHTS, YDEGEE. With 6 bases removed from V and 9 bases from J, the gap between germline ends came to 13 bases. The CDR3 is CASTLQGVSPLHF. The CDR3 nucleotides are TGTGCCAGCACCCTCCAAGGGGTTTCACCCCTCCACTTT.

The chain joins TRBV2 to TRBJ2-1; no clear D gene. The CDR3 spans 15 residues. Germline V CDR1 and CDR2: SNHLY, FYNNEI. The ends were cut back, 2 bases at V and 5 bases at J, with 13 bases in the middle. The CDR3, as DNA: TGTGCCAGCAGTGAAAGGGTTGTCAGAGACAATGAGCAGTTCTTC. Translating it yields CASSERVVRDNEQFF.

The genes are TRBV5-1 and TRBJ2-1; 8 bases match TRBD2. The CDR3 extends over 16 amino acids. Germline CDR1 is SGHRS and CDR2 is YFSETQ. The V gene end was trimmed by 3 bases and the J gene end by 2 bases; junction bases not matched to a gene: 7. This chain's CDR3 is CASSWASGPTYNEQFF. CDR3 coding DNA: TGCGCCAGCAGCTGGGCTAGCGGGCCGACCTACAATGAGCAGTTCTTC.

J is TRBJ2-5 and V is TRBV30; D possibly corresponds to TRBD2 (5 bases). The V end was cut by 4 bases, the J end by 1 base, with 13 bases between. The CDR3 spans 14 residues. The germline V gene has CDR1 GTSNPN and CDR2 SVGIG (reference sequence). The CDR3, as DNA: TGTGCCTGGAATTTCCGGGAAGGCCAAGAGACCCAGTACTTC. As protein: CAWNFREGQETQYF.

The V gene is TRBV6-1, the J gene TRBJ1-4; perhaps TRBD1 as D (6 bases). V was trimmed by 0 bases and J by 5 bases, leaving 10 bases between them. Germline V lookup: CDR1 MNHNS, CDR2 SASEGT. The CDR3 length is 15 residues. CDR3 DNA: TGTGCCAGCAGTGAAGCGGGACACATAAATGAAAAACTGTTTTTT. Amino acids: CASSEAGHINEKLFF.